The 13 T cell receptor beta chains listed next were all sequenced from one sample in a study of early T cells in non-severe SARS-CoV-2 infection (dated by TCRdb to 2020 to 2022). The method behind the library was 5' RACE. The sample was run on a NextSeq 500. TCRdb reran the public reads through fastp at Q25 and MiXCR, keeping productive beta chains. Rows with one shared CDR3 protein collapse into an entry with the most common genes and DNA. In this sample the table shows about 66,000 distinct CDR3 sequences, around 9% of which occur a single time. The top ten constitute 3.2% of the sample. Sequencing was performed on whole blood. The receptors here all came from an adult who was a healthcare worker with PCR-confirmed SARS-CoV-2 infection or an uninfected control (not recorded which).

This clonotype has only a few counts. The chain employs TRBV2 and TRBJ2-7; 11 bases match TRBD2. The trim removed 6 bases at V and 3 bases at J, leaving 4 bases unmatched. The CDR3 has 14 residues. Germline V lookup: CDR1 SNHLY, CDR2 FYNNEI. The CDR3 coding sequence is TGTGCCAGCAGGCGGACTAGCGGGTACTACGAGCAGTACTTC. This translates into CASRRTSGYYEQYF.

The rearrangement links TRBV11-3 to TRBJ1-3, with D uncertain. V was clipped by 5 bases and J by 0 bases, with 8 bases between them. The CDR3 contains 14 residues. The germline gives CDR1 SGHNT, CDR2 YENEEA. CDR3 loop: CASSRGPSGNTIYF. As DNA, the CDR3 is TGTGCCAGCAGCCGCGGCCCCTCTGGAAACACCATATATTTT.

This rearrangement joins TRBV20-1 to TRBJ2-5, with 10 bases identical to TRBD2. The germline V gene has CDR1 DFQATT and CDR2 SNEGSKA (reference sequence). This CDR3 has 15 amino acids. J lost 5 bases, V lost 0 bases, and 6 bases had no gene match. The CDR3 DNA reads TGCAGTGCTAGAGATCCTAGCGGGAGCGGGGAGACCCAGTACTTC. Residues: CSARDPSGSGETQYF.

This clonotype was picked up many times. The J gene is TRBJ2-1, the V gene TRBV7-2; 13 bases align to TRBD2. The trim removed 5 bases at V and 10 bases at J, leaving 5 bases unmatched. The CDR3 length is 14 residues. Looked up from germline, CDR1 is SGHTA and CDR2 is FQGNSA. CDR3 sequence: CASSERGLAGEQFF. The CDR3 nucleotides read TGTGCCAGCAGCGAACGGGGACTAGCGGGAGAGCAGTTCTTC. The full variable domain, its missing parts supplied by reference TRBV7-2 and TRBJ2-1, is GAGVSQSPSNKVTEKGKDVELRCDPISGHTALYWYRQSLGQGLEFLIYFQGNSAPDKSGLPSDRFSAERTGGSVSTLTIQRTQQEDSAVYLCASSERGLAGEQFFGPGTRLTVL.

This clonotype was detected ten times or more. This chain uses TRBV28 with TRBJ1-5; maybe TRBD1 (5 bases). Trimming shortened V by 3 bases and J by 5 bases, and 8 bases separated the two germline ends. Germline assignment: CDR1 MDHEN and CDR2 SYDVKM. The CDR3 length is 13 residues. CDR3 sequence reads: CASSFGGYQPQHF. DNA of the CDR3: TGTGCCAGCAGTTTTGGGGGTTATCAGCCCCAGCATTTT. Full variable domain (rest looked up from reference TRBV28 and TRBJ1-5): DVKVTQSSRYLVKRTGEKVFLECVQDMDHENMFWYRQDPGLGLRLIYFSYDVKMKEKGDIPEGYSVSREKKERFSLILESASTNQTSMYLCASSFGGYQPQHFGDGTRLSIL.

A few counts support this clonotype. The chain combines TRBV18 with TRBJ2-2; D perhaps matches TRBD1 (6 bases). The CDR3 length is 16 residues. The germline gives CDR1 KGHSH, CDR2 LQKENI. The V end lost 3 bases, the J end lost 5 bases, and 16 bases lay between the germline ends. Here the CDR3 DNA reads TGTGCCAGCTCACCTATCAGGGGAGTTGGTACCGGGGAGCTGTTTTTT. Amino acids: CASSPIRGVGTGELFF.

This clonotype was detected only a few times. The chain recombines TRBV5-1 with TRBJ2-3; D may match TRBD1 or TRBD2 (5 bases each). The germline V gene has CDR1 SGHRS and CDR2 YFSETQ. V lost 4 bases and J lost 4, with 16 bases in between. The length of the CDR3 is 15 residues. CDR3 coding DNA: TGCGCCAGCAGCGTGGGGCTAGCAAACGCAGATACGCAGTATTTT. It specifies CASSVGLANADTQYF.

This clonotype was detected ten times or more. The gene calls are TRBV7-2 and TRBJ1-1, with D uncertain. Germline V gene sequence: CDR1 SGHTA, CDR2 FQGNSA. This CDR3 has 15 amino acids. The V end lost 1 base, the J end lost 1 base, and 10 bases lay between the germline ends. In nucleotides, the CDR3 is TGTGCCAGCAGCTTAGACGGGGTCCGGAACACTGAAGCTTTCTTT. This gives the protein CASSLDGVRNTEAFF.

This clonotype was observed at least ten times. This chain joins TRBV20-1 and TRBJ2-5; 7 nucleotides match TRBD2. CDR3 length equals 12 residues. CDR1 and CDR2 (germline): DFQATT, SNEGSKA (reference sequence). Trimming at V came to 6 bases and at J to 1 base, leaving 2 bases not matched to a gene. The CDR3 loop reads CSARTSQETQYF. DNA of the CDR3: TGCAGTGCAAGGACTAGCCAAGAGACCCAGTACTTC.

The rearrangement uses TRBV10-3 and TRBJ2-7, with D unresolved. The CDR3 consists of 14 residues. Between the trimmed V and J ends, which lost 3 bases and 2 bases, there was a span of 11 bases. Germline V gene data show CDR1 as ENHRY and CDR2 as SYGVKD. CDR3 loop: CAISEKQTAYEQYF. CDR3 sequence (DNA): TGTGCCATCAGTGAAAAGCAAACCGCCTACGAGCAGTACTTC.

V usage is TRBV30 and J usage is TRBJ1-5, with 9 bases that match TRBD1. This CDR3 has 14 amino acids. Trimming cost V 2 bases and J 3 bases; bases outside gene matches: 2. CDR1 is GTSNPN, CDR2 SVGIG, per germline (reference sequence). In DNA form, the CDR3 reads TGTGCCTGGAGTAGGGACAGGGACAATCAGCCCCAGCATTTT. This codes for CAWSRDRDNQPQHF. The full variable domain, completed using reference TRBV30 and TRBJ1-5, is SQTIHQWPATLVQPVGSPLSLECTVEGTSNPNLYWYRQAAGRGLQLLFYSVGIGQISSEVPQNLSASRPQDRQFILSSKKLLLSDSGFYLCAWSRDRDNQPQHFGDGTRLSIL.

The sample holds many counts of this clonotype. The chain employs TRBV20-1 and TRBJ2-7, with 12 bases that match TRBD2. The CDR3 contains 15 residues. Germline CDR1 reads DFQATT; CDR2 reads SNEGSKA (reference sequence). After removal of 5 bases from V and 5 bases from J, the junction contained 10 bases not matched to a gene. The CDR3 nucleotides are TGCAGTGCTCGAAGGACTAGCGGGGCAGGCCACGAGCAGTACTTC. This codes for CSARRTSGAGHEQYF.

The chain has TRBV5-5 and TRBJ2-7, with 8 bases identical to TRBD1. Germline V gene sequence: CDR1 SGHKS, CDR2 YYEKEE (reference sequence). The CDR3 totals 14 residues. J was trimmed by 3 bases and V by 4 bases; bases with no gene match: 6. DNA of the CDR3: TGTGCCAGCAGCCCCGGACAGGGATTCTACGAGCAGTACTTC. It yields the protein CASSPGQGFYEQYF.